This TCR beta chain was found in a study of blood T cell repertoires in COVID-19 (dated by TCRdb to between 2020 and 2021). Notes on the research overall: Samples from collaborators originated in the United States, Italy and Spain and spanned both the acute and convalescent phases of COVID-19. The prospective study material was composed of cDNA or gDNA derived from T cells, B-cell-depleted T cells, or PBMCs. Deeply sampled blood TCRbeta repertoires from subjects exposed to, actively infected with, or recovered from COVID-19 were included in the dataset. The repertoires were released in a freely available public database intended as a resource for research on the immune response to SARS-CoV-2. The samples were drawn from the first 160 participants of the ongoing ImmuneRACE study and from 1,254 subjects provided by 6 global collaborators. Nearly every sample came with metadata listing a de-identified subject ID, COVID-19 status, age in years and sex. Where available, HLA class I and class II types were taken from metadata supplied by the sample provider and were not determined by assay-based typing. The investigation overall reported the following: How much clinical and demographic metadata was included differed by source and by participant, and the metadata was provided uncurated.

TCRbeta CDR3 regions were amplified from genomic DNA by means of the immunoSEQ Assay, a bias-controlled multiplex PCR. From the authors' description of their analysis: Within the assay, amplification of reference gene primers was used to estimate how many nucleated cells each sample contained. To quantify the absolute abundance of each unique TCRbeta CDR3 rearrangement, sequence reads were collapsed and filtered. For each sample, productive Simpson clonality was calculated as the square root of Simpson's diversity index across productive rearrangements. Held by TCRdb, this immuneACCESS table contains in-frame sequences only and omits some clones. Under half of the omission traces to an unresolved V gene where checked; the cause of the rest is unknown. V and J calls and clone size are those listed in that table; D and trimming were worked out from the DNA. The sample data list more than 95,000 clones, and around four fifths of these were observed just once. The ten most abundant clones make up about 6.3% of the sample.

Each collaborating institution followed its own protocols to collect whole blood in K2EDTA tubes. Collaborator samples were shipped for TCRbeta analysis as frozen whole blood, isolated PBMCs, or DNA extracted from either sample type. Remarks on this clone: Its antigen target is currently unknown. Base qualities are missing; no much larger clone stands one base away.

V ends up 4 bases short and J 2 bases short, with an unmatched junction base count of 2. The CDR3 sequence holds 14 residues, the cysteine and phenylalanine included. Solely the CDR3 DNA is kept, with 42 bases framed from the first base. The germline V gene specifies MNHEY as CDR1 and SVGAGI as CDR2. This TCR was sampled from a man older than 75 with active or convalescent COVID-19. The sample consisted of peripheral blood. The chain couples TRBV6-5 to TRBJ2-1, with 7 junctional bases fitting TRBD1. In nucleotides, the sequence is TGTGCCAGCAGTTTAGACAGGGCCTACAATGAGCAGTTCTTC. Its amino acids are CASSLDRAYNEQFF.